The T cell receptor beta chain under discussion was sequenced for a study of cytomegalovirus exposure and HLA in healthy donors. Whole-study results and caveats: Donors belonging to an Asian-associated ancestry cluster reportedly showed fewer N-insertions in productive TCRs than the roughly 680-donor mean, according to what a later analysis found. Another analysis was done later, and it associated 16,951 TCR beta sequences with HLA alleles at 0.05 false discovery rate. Analyzed later, association rates of TCRs varied across HLA loci, with DRB1 most and HLA-C fewest.

Points on this clone: The antigen is undetermined.

The primer mix had 60 Vbeta and 13 Jbeta primers. The method was immunoSEQ multiplex PCR; TCRdb's version includes in-frame clones alone and lacks a portion of them. The profile shows around 120,000 clones, around three quarters of them singletons. This cohort consisted of healthy bone marrow donors. The CDR3 loop spans 13 amino acids. CDR1 and CDR2 (germline): MNHNS, SASEGT. With 7 bases clipped from V and 4 bases from J, the junction kept 3 bases outside the gene matches. Sequenced material: PBMCs. V usage is TRBV6-1 and J usage is TRBJ1-5; 8 nucleotides align to TRBD1. This receptor was identified in a man aged 25-45 years in good health and CMV-seronegative. This chain's CDR3 is CASNTGGNQPQHF. The CDR3 DNA reads as TGTGCCAGCAATACAGGGGGAAATCAGCCCCAGCATTTT.